Below, one T cell receptor beta chain is given with its context. The data stem from a study of blood T cell repertoires in COVID-19. Sequencing was performed with immunoSEQ multiplex PCR; in TCRdb, only in-frame clones are kept and a portion is missing. The table includes around 250,000 clones, 80% to 95% detected once. Germline-derived CDR1 and CDR2 are MNHEY and SMNVEV (reference sequence). The trim removed 8 bases at V and 2 bases at J, leaving 4 bases unmatched. This CDR3 contains 14 residues. The sequence was obtained from a man in his forties who had been exposed to COVID-19. Input material: PBMCs or T cells enriched from blood (not recorded which). The rearrangement uses TRBV27 and TRBJ2-3; TRBD2 matches at 10 bases. The CDR3 loop reads CASGGLADTDTQYF. CDR3 coding DNA: TGTGCCAGCGGCGGACTAGCGGACACAGATACGCAGTATTTT.